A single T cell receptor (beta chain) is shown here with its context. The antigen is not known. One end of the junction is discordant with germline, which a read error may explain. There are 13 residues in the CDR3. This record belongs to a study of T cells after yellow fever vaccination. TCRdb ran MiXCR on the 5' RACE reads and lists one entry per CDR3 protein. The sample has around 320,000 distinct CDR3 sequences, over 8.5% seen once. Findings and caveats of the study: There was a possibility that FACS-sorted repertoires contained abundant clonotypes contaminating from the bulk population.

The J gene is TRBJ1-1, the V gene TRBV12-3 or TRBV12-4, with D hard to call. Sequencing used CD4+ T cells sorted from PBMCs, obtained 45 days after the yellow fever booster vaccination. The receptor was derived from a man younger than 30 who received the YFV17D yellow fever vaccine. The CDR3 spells CACRTTAYTEAFF. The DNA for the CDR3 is TGTGCCTGCAGAACCACAGCGTACACTGAAGCTTTCTTT.